One and the same sample provided the 25 T cell receptor beta chains below, sequenced in a study of vaccination effects on CD4 cells after COVID-19 (dated 2022 in TCRdb). Library method: the immunoSEQ multiplex PCR assay. The source is immuneACCESS, and TCRdb retained only in-frame sequences with V and J called. Part of the clones is not carried over; for the studies checked, unresolved V genes explain less than half of this, and the remainder is unexplained. The sample includes approximately 15,000 clones, with more than 60% observed a single time. The ten largest clones represent roughly 24% of the sample. These receptors have no known antigen. The ViraFEST assay stimulated PBMC with viral peptide pools and then used TCR sequencing to identify antigen-specific CD4+ T cell clonotypes by expansion. After about 10 days of culture, CD4+ T cells were isolated with the EasySep CD4+ T cell isolation kit. Each participant received two doses of an mRNA SARS-CoV-2 vaccine, either BNT162b2 or mRNA-1273.

This specimen consisted of CD4+ T cells from PBMCs cultured with HCoV-NL63 spike peptides, obtained after COVID-19 vaccination. According to the study, the label for this sample's cell subset or site signals: HCoV-NL63 spike overlapping peptide pool stimulation. The source of these receptors is a human donor who received a COVID-19 vaccine.

This clone appeared a few times. The chain recombines TRBV14 with TRBJ2-3; 9 bases match TRBD1. The CDR3 runs 16 residues. V dropped 4 bases and J dropped 5; count of bases not matched to a gene: 10. The V gene's germline CDR1 is SGHDN and CDR2 FVKESK. CDR3 bases: TGTGCCAGCAGCCCCCTCTCGGGACAGGGTATAGATACGCAGTATTTT. It translates to CASSPLSGQGIDTQYF.

J is TRBJ1-1 and V is TRBV19; the D is unclear. Germline lookup yields CDR1 LNHDA and CDR2 SQIVND (reference sequence). The CDR3 totals 14 residues. Trimming took off 2 bases at V and 2 bases at J, with 9 bases between the two ends. The CDR3 here is CASSIIQGNTEAFF. DNA of the CDR3: TGTGCCAGTAGTATAATTCAAGGCAACACTGAAGCTTTCTTT.

In its sample, this clone was seen a few times. The chain joins TRBV9 to TRBJ2-1, with 11 positions matching TRBD2. V shed 0 bases, J shed 2 bases, and the junction held 4 bases outside the gene matches. Germline V CDR1 and CDR2: SGDLS, YYNGEE. The CDR3 length is 17 residues. CDR3: CASSVGLAGGTYNEQFF. The CDR3 nucleotides read TGTGCCAGCAGCGTAGGGCTAGCGGGGGGTACCTACAATGAGCAGTTCTTC.

The CDR3 region has the DNA TGTGCCAGCAGCTTGGGAAGAGGGGGCTATGGTGAGCAGTTCTTC. Its protein product is CASSLGRGGYGEQFF. The chain couples TRBV7-3 to TRBJ2-1, with 7 nucleotides matching TRBD1. The CDR3 is made up of 15 amino acids. J was trimmed by 9 bases and V by 3 bases; bases with no gene match: 11. Germline-derived CDR1 and CDR2 are SGHTA and FQGTGA.

The rearrangement uses TRBV23-1 and TRBJ1-5; 11 bases are shared with TRBD1. TRBV23-1 is an ORF, with its function uncertain. V was clipped by 2 bases and J by 7 bases; unmatched bases: 4. The CDR3 is 15 amino acids. CDR3 in DNA: TGCGCCAGCAGTCAAGGACAGGGGGCGAGACAGCCCCAGCATTTT. Translating it yields CASSQGQGARQPQHF.

The J gene is TRBJ2-7, the V gene TRBV5-4; 8 positions agree with TRBD2. Trimming removed 1 base from V and 2 bases from J; junction bases left unmatched: 5. The CDR3 totals 15 residues. Germline-derived CDR1 and CDR2 are SGHNT and YYREEE (reference sequence). CDR3 in DNA: TGTGCCAGCAGCTTGAGGGGGACTAGTCCCTACGAGCAGTACTTC. Translating gives CASSLRGTSPYEQYF.

The rearrangement joins TRBV5-1 to TRBJ1-1; tentatively, D is TRBD1 (6 bases). This CDR3 has 14 amino acids. Between the trimmed V and J ends, which lost 4 bases and 2 bases, there was a span of 12 bases. Looked up from germline, CDR1 is SGHRS and CDR2 is YFSETQ. CDR3 sequence (DNA): TGCGCCAGCAGCCCGGGACATCTTAACACTGAAGCTTTCTTT. Encoded protein: CASSPGHLNTEAFF. The variable domain in full, completed from reference TRBV5-1 and TRBJ1-1, reads KAGVTQTPRYLIKTRGQQVTLSCSPISGHRSVSWYQQTPGQGLQFLFEYFSETQRNKGNFPGRFSGRQFSNSRSEMNVSTLELGDSALYLCASSPGHLNTEAFFGQGTRLTVV.

The J gene is TRBJ1-1, the V gene TRBV7-8; 9 nucleotides agree with TRBD1. This CDR3 is 15 amino acids long. Germline V gene lookup returns CDR1 SGHVS and CDR2 FQNEAQ. Germline trimming cut 5 bases from V and 5 bases from J; bases unmatched to any gene: 9. The CDR3 spells CASSLTGGAKTEAFF. In nucleotides, the CDR3 is TGTGCCAGCAGCCTCACAGGGGGCGCGAAAACTGAAGCTTTCTTT. The full variable domain, with the rest looked up from reference TRBV7-8 and TRBJ1-1, is GAGVSQSPRYKVAKRGQDVALRCDPISGHVSLFWYQQALGQGPEFLTYFQNEAQLDKSGLPSDRFFAERPEGSVSTLKIQRTQQEDSAVYLCASSLTGGAKTEAFFGQGTRLTVV.

The V call is TRBV2, the J call TRBJ1-5, with no clear D. Deletions cut 8 bases from V and 6 bases from J, with 8 bases between. There are 11 residues in the CDR3. CDR1 SNHLY and CDR2 FYNNEI come from the germline V gene. Written as DNA, the CDR3 is TGTGCCAGCCGACTGAGTCAGCCCCAGCATTTT. Translating gives CASRLSQPQHF.

The count of this clone is one. This chain uses TRBV10-3 with TRBJ2-1, with D perhaps given as TRBD1 or TRBD2 (5 bases each). CDR1 and CDR2 from the germline V gene are ENHRY and SYGVKD. The CDR3 contains 13 residues. The CDR3 region has the DNA TGTGCAGCTCGAGGGGCGTCCTACAATGAGCAGTTCTTC. The encoded protein is CAARGASYNEQFF.

This chain uses TRBV7-9 with TRBJ1-3; no clear D gene. V was clipped by 5 bases and J by 0 bases, with 11 bases between them. Germline V gene sequence: CDR1 SEHNR, CDR2 FQNEAQ (reference sequence). The CDR3 spans 15 residues. This CDR3 reads CASSERPSSGNTIYF. In nucleotides, the CDR3 is TGTGCCAGCAGCGAGAGACCCAGCTCTGGAAACACCATATATTTT.

The chain combines TRBV11-2 with TRBJ1-2, with 9 bases matching TRBD1. The CDR3 loop spans 14 amino acids. V shed 5 bases and J 2 bases; nucleotides not matched to a gene: 3. Germline V gene data show CDR1 as SGHAT and CDR2 as FQNNGV. The CDR3 bases are TGTGCCAGCAGCCCTGGACAGGGGAACTATGGCTACACCTTC. As protein: CASSPGQGNYGYTF. The variable domain in full, with the rest retrieved from reference TRBV11-2 and TRBJ1-2, is EAGVAQSPRYKIIEKRQSVAFWCNPISGHATLYWYQQILGQGPKLLIQFQNNGVVDDSQLPKDRFSAERLKGVDSTLKIQPAKLEDSAVYLCASSPGQGNYGYTFGSGTRLTVV.

In this sample, this clone turned up once. The rearrangement links TRBV7-2 to TRBJ1-4, with TRBD1 matching over 8 bases. The CDR3 covers 15 residues. The germline CDR1 and CDR2 sequences are SGHTA and FQGNSA. V lost 5 bases and J lost 5; bases outside the gene matches: 7. CDR3 sequence: CASSKHGTGNEKLFF. The CDR3 region has the DNA TGTGCCAGCAGCAAGCACGGGACAGGAAATGAAAAACTGTTTTTT.

In nucleotides, the CDR3 is TGTGCCAGCAGCCCCAGGGCCGGCCGGAACACTGAAGCTTTCTTT. Translated: CASSPRAGRNTEAFF. The chain employs TRBV6-4 and TRBJ1-1, with D perhaps TRBD1 (5 bases). The germline gives CDR1 MRHNA, CDR2 SNTAGT. The ends were cut back, 6 bases at V and 1 base at J, with 15 bases in the middle. The CDR3 totals 15 residues.

This clone was observed once. This chain uses TRBV30 with TRBJ1-3; 7 nucleotides agree with TRBD1. Germline V CDR1 and CDR2: GTSNPN, SVGIG (reference sequence). The junction had 3 bases not matched to a gene; V was cut back by 2 bases and J by 2 bases. The CDR3 extends over 14 amino acids. Written as DNA, the CDR3 is TGTGCCTGGAGTCGACAGGGTGCTGGAAACACCATATATTTT. Its protein product is CAWSRQGAGNTIYF.

The chain employs TRBV12-5 and TRBJ2-1; 8 bases fit TRBD2. V shed 5 bases and J 8 bases; nucleotides not matched to a gene: 14. Germline values: CDR1 LGHNT, CDR2 FRNRAP. This CDR3 has 16 amino acids. CDR3 loop: CASGPGTGGVGHEQFF. DNA of the CDR3: TGTGCTAGTGGTCCCGGGACGGGGGGGGTAGGCCATGAGCAGTTCTTC. Full variable domain (remainder filled in from reference TRBV12-5 and TRBJ2-1): DARVTQTPRHKVTEMGQEVTMRCQPILGHNTVFWYRQTMMQGLELLAYFRNRAPLDDSGMPKDRFSAEMPDATLATLKIQPSEPRDSAVYFCASGPGTGGVGHEQFFGPGTRLTVL.

This clone was detected once. The chain links TRBV5-1 to TRBJ1-1; no clear D. Per germline, CDR1 SGHRS and CDR2 YFSETQ. Trimming cost V 0 bases and J 5 bases, with 8 bases left between them. There are 13 residues in the CDR3. CDR3 in DNA: TGCGCCAGCAGCTTGGAGGGAGGGACTGAAGCTTTCTTT. It encodes CASSLEGGTEAFF.

This clone was seen a handful of times. The chain joins TRBV5-1 to TRBJ1-3; D not resolved. V was pared by 0 bases and J by 3 bases, with 7 bases between. CDR3 length equals 14 residues. Germline CDR1 SGHRS, CDR2 YFSETQ. The CDR3 spells CASSLAGGGNTIYF. CDR3 sequence (DNA): TGCGCCAGCAGCTTGGCAGGAGGTGGAAACACCATATATTTT.

This clone was picked up one time. V and J are TRBV12-5 and TRBJ2-1, with D possibly being TRBD2 (6 bases). From germline, CDR1 is LGHNT and CDR2 FRNRAP. V was pared by 2 bases and J by 2 bases, with 22 bases between. This CDR3 contains 19 residues. Here the CDR3 reads CASGLHQAEGPSTYNEQFF. The CDR3 coding sequence is TGTGCTAGTGGTTTGCACCAAGCGGAGGGCCCTTCAACCTACAATGAGCAGTTCTTC.

The chain links TRBV20-1 to TRBJ2-1; D is uncertain. The ends were cut back, 6 bases at V and 7 bases at J, with 4 bases in the middle. Germline values: CDR1 DFQATT, CDR2 SNEGSKA (reference sequence). The CDR3 extends over 9 amino acids. In DNA form, the CDR3 reads TGCAGTGCCCGGAATGAGCAGTTCTTC. Encoded protein: CSARNEQFF.

The chain is built from TRBV28 and TRBJ2-3; a weak D match, TRBD1 (7 bases). This CDR3 region has 16 residues. Trimming took off 4 bases at V and 1 base at J, with 15 bases between the two ends. The germline V gene has CDR1 MDHEN and CDR2 SYDVKM. CDR3 amino acids: CASSSTGTGGTDTQYF. The CDR3 region has the DNA TGTGCCAGCAGTTCGACAGGGACTGGAGGCACAGATACGCAGTATTTT.

The chain links TRBV4-2 to TRBJ2-7, with TRBD1 as a possible D gene (6 bases). The CDR3 consists of 15 residues. Trimming pared 4 bases from V and 2 bases from J, leaving 15 bases between. Germline values: CDR1 LGHNA, CDR2 YNFKEQ. The CDR3 sequence: CASSPAAGAAYEQYF. The CDR3 region has the DNA TGTGCCAGCAGCCCCGCGGCAGGGGCTGCCTACGAGCAGTACTTC.

V usage is TRBV28 and J usage is TRBJ2-1; D not resolved. The CDR3 sequence is 12 residues long. Germline lookup yields CDR1 MDHEN and CDR2 SYDVKM. Trimming removed 5 bases from V and 12 bases from J, with 14 bases in between. Written as DNA, the CDR3 is TGTGCCAGCAGTCCCCCAAGTGGGTTGCAGTTCTTC. This codes for CASSPPSGLQFF.

The V call is TRBV19, the J call TRBJ1-5, with no clear D. This CDR3 spans 17 amino acids. Germline CDR1 LNHDA, CDR2 SQIVND (reference sequence). V was cut by 3 bases and J by 7 bases, with 22 bases left in between. The CDR3 nucleotides read TGTGCCAGTAGTATTCTTGATTTGAGGGCCAAAGGGCAGCCCCAGCATTTT. This codes for CASSILDLRAKGQPQHF.

The rearrangement joins TRBV9 to TRBJ2-1, with 9 nucleotides matching TRBD2. Germline CDR1 reads SGDLS; CDR2 reads YYNGEE. V trimming: 2 bases; J trimming: 2 bases; junction bases outside the gene matches: 2. The CDR3 covers 15 residues. The DNA of the CDR3 is TGTGCCAGCAGCGTTAGCGGGGGACCCTACAATGAGCAGTTCTTC. Encoded protein: CASSVSGGPYNEQFF.